This TCR beta chain stems from a study of blood T cell repertoires in COVID-19. Clones were sequenced by immunoSEQ multiplex PCR, and TCRdb holds only the in-frame ones, with some missing. The repertoire consists of some 200,000 clones, with roughly 94% occurring once and the leading ten covering roughly 0.7%. In its sample, this clone was seen once. The CDR3 has 14 amino acids. Germline V gene sequence: CDR1 MNHNY, CDR2 SVGAGI (reference sequence). V shed 6 bases and J 6 bases; nucleotides not matched to a gene: 9. Seattle patient enrollment occurred during active infection, with longitudinal follow-up thereafter.

The TCR originated in a man aged 25-45 years with COVID-19, enrolled during active disease. The chain combines TRBV6-6 with TRBJ1-1, with 8 bases fitting TRBD1. What was sequenced was peripheral blood. In DNA, the CDR3 is TGTGCCAGCAGCTCAGAGGACAGGGTCCCTGAAGCTTTCTTT. Translated, it gives CASSSEDRVPEAFF.